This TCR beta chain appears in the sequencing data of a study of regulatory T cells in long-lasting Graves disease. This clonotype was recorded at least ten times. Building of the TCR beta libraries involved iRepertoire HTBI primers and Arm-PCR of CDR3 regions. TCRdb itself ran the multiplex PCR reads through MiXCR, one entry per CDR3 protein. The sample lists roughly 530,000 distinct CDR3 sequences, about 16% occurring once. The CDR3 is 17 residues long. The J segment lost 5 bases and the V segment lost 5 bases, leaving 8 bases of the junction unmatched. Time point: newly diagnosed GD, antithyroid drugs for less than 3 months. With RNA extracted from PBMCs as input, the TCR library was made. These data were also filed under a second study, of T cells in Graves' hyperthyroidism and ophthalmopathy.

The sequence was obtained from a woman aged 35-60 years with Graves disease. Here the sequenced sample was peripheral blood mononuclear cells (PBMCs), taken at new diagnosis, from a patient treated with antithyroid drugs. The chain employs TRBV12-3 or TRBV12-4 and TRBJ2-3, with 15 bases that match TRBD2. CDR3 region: CASSPPSGLAGGDTQYF. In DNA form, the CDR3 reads TGTGCCAGCAGTCCTCCCTCGGGACTAGCGGGGGGAGATACGCAGTATTTT.